A selection of T cell receptor beta chains follows, all from one sample in a study of T cells in Graves' hyperthyroidism and ophthalmopathy. TCRdb reanalysed the multiplex PCR reads using MiXCR and keeps one entry per CDR3 protein. The repertoire holds hundreds of thousands of distinct CDR3 sequences, around 20% seen once, with roughly 30% in the top ten. The sequenced sample was blood. The receptors stem from a man under 40 with Graves' ophthalmopathy. The conserved cysteine and the conserved F or W are not part of the CDR3 here. The order of the fields is V gene, J gene, CDR3 protein.

TRBV6-5	TRBJ2-7	ASSYVGQGTYEQY
TRBV12-3/TRBV12-4	TRBJ2-1	ASSLPSGSYNEQF
TRBV4-1	TRBJ1-5	ASSQDAGESDQPQH
TRBV28	TRBJ2-1	ASSLGESSYNEQF
TRBV12-3/TRBV12-4	TRBJ1-1	ASSLDGSTEAF
TRBV7-7	TRBJ2-5	ASSLALAETQY
TRBV24-1	TRBJ1-2	ATSDFRSRGARSYGYT
TRBV27	TRBJ2-5	ASSIYDRALEETQY
TRBV7-2	TRBJ2-7	ASSSTGDHYEQY
TRBV28	TRBJ1-4	ASSFLGEKLF
TRBV30	TRBJ1-1	AWSVFPGGQMNTEAF
TRBV4-3	TRBJ2-7	ASSQGLKDGNYEQY
TRBV28	TRBJ2-7	ASSLLAPRERSSYEQY
TRBV13	TRBJ2-5	ASSPPLEETQY
TRBV28	TRBJ2-2	ASSLWGRSTGELF
TRBV20-1	TRBJ2-7	SARDEGNEQY
TRBV10-3	TRBJ1-4	AISDAGATNEKLF
TRBV20-1	TRBJ1-2	SARFGQAYGYT
TRBV25-1	TRBJ2-1	ASSEAGSDSYNEQF
TRBV27	TRBJ2-1	ASSWTAGGGPTNEQF
TRBV28	TRBJ1-5	ASSQGTGRNQPQH
TRBV30	TRBJ2-7	AWSPSGGYEQY
TRBV28	TRBJ1-6	ASSSELGQELSPLH
TRBV28	TRBJ2-7	ASRQLGTGAYEQH
TRBV6-1	TRBJ2-7	ASGIAPIHEQY
TRBV27	TRBJ2-2	ASSLIWGGELF
TRBV20-1	TRBJ2-7	SASLRLAGSSYEQY
TRBV12-3/TRBV12-4	TRBJ2-2	ASRRLNTGELF
TRBV30	TRBJ1-1	AWRADRVNTEAF
TRBV28	TRBJ2-1	ASSLINYPTYNEQF
TRBV5-1	TRBJ2-3	ASSPLRTSGTPDTQY
TRBV28	TRBJ2-1	ASSTQYNEQF
TRBV28	TRBJ1-5	ASSLGRYLQPQH
TRBV29-1	TRBJ1-5	SGKTAFNQPQH
TRBV13	TRBJ2-3	ASSLGQVDTQY
TRBV20-1	TRBJ2-1	SARDLAGGYNEQF
TRBV20-1	TRBJ1-4	SARNRNEKLF
TRBV19	TRBJ2-7	ASSIQGGLHEQY